Sequencing of this T cell receptor beta chain was carried out in a study of cytomegalovirus exposure and HLA in healthy donors. The table lists this clone with many counts. Clones were read by immunoSEQ multiplex PCR, and TCRdb kept only the in-frame ones, dropping some. The sample holds 55,000 to 75,000 clones, about 95% seen once. V was clipped by 3 bases and J by 6 bases, with 18 bases between them. CDR1 and CDR2 from the germline V gene are PRHDT and FYEKMQ (reference sequence). The CDR3 contains 15 residues. The origin of this receptor is a woman aged 18-29 years in good health and CMV-seropositive. J is TRBJ2-7 and V is TRBV13; D is uncertain. Sequenced material: PBMCs. The CDR3 protein is CASSFGSPPGGEQYF. The CDR3, as DNA: TGTGCCAGCAGCTTCGGGTCCCCTCCTGGTGGCGAGCAGTACTTC.